These T cell receptor beta chains were read from a single sample in a study of T cells after yellow fever vaccination. Each CDR3 protein gets one entry after TCRdb re-called the 5' RACE reads with MiXCR. In the table there are under 400,000 distinct CDR3 sequences, roughly 11% of which are singletons. This sample comprised PBMCs, obtained on the day of the first yellow fever vaccination. The receptors here all came from a man younger than 35 who received the YFV17D yellow fever vaccine. Each CDR3 is given with its conserved first and last residue. D genes are given only for firm matches. Clone sizes are given selectively: once, few, many, or a class where the clone is expanded.

V gene: TRBV16; clone size: few; J gene: TRBJ2-2; D gene: TRBD1; CDR3 length: 22; CDR3 protein: CASSHRFPVPRTGFRGTGELFF; CDR3 DNA: TGTGCCAGCAGCCATCGATTTCCCGTTCCCCGGACAGGGTTTAGGGGCACCGGGGAGCTGTTTTTT
V gene: TRBV4-3; clone size: .; J gene: TRBJ2-2; D gene: TRBD1; CDR3 length: 15; CDR3 protein: CVSSQEARGTGELFF; CDR3 DNA: TGCGTCAGCAGCCAAGAGGCCAGGGGGACCGGGGAGCTGTTTTTT
V gene: TRBV25-1; clone size: few; J gene: TRBJ2-3; D gene: TRBD1; CDR3 length: 14; CDR3 protein: CASGDRGPTDTQYF; CDR3 DNA: TGTGCCAGTGGGGACAGGGGCCCTACAGATACGCAGTATTTT
V gene: TRBV20-1; clone size: few; J gene: TRBJ1-1; D gene: .; CDR3 length: 15; CDR3 protein: CSARQLGTPNTEAFF; CDR3 DNA: TGCAGTGCTAGACAGCTCGGGACACCGAACACTGAAGCTTTCTTT
V gene: TRBV12-3/TRBV12-4; clone size: few; J gene: TRBJ2-1; D gene: .; CDR3 length: 15; CDR3 protein: CASIPGAVSYNEQFF; CDR3 DNA: TGTGCCAGCATCCCCGGGGCGGTCTCCTACAATGAGCAGTTCTTC
V gene: TRBV23-1; clone size: .; J gene: TRBJ2-7; D gene: .; CDR3 length: 14; CDR3 protein: CASSHNGLPYEQYF; CDR3 DNA: TGCGCCAGCAGTCACAACGGGTTACCCTACGAGCAGTACTTC
V gene: TRBV7-2; clone size: .; J gene: TRBJ2-2; D gene: .; CDR3 length: 15; CDR3 protein: CASTARLPNTGELFF; CDR3 DNA: TGTGCCAGCACCGCCAGACTGCCGAACACCGGGGAGCTGTTTTTT
V gene: TRBV2; clone size: few; J gene: TRBJ2-2; D gene: .; CDR3 length: 16; CDR3 protein: CASSELGGAGTGELFF; CDR3 DNA: TGTGCCAGCAGTGAATTGGGGGGCGCGGGCACCGGGGAGCTGTTTTTT
V gene: TRBV7-8; clone size: few; J gene: TRBJ1-5; D gene: TRBD1; CDR3 length: 16; CDR3 protein: CASSTTGTGVQRPQHF; CDR3 DNA: TGTGCCAGCAGCACAACCGGGACAGGCGTCCAGAGGCCCCAGCATTTT
V gene: TRBV30; clone size: .; J gene: TRBJ2-7; D gene: .; CDR3 length: 13; CDR3 protein: CAWGRASSYEQYF; CDR3 DNA: TGTGCCTGGGGACGGGCCAGCTCCTACGAGCAGTACTTC
V gene: TRBV7-2; clone size: many; J gene: TRBJ2-3; D gene: .; CDR3 length: 13; CDR3 protein: CASSRRDGDTQYF; CDR3 DNA: TGTGCCAGCAGCCGCAGGGACGGAGATACGCAGTATTTT